These T cell receptor beta chains were read from a single sample in a study of T cell responses to AZD1222 COVID-19 vaccine. Produced via immunoSEQ multiplex PCR; TCRdb's table is partial and in-frame only. Among about 86,000 clones listed, approximately 87% were seen once. Sequences were derived from peripheral blood, sampled 28 days after the second AZD1222 dose. Every receptor here comes from an adult who received the AZD1222 COVID-19 vaccine. Each CDR3 is given with its conserved first and last residue. Fields, in order: clone size, D gene, V gene, J gene, CDR3 DNA, CDR3 protein. D genes are given only for firm matches. A row's size may be missing; if present it is once, few, many or a size class.

few	-	TRBV5-5	TRBJ1-1	TGTGCCAGCAGCGGAAGCTGGGACACTGAAGCTTTCTTT	CASSGSWDTEAFF
few	-	TRBV7-3	TRBJ2-1	TGTGCCAGCAGCTTAAGCAGGGCAGGAACTGAGCAGTTCTTC	CASSLSRAGTEQFF
-	-	TRBV9	TRBJ2-5	TGTGCCAGCAGCGTAGCCGGCAGGGTGATGGAGACCCAGTACTTC	CASSVAGRVMETQYF
-	-	TRBV5-6	TRBJ1-3	TGTGCCAGCAGTCCTACAATCTCTGGAAACACCATATATTTT	CASSPTISGNTIYF
-	-	TRBV18	TRBJ1-3	TGTGCCAGCTCACCATTGGACAGTTCAGTATTTGGAAACACCATATATTTT	CASSPLDSSVFGNTIYF
-	-	TRBV7-9	TRBJ2-3	TGTGCCAGCAGCTTAGCCTTACAGCCTAGCACAGATACGCAGTATTTT	CASSLALQPSTDTQYF
-	-	TRBV30	TRBJ2-3	TGTGCCTGTACTAGGAGCGGCACAGATACGCAGTATTTT	CACTRSGTDTQYF
-	-	TRBV6-5	TRBJ2-2	TGTGCCAGCGAGGTAGGAACGAACACCGGGGAGCTGTTTTTT	CASEVGTNTGELFF
-	TRBD2	TRBV4-3	TRBJ2-5	TGCGCCAGCAGCCTCGGGCGGGGGGAGACCCAGTACTTC	CASSLGRGETQYF
-	TRBD1	TRBV9	TRBJ1-2	TGTGCCAGCAGCGAAACAGGGGGCGTGGGTGGCTACACCTTC	CASSETGGVGGYTF
-	-	TRBV4-3	TRBJ1-1	TGCGCCAGCAGCCAAGGAGGAGCGACTGAAGCTTTCTTT	CASSQGGATEAFF
-	TRBD2	TRBV6-2/TRBV6-3	TRBJ2-1	TGTGCCAGCAGTTTCCGAGCGGGAGGAGTGAATGAGCAGTTCTTC	CASSFRAGGVNEQFF
-	-	TRBV5-6	TRBJ1-5	TGTGCCAGCAGCCAGGGGATTCAGCCCCAGCATTTT	CASSQGIQPQHF
-	TRBD1	TRBV6-5	TRBJ1-2	TGTGCCAGCAGGACAGGGGGCGGTGAGGGCTACACCTTC	CASRTGGGEGYTF
-	TRBD2	TRBV11-1	TRBJ2-3	TGTGCCAGCAGCCCAGTGGCTAGCGGGGGATCAGATACGCAGTATTTT	CASSPVASGGSDTQYF
-	-	TRBV2	TRBJ2-7	TGTGCCAGCAGTGAAGATGGGGACGGGTGGAGCGAGCAGTACTTC	CASSEDGDGWSEQYF
-	-	TRBV6-5	TRBJ1-1	TGTGCCAGCGGACGGGGGTCGGACACTGAAGCTTTCTTT	CASGRGSDTEAFF
-	-	TRBV4-2	TRBJ1-2	TGTGCCAGCAGCCAAGACAGTCCCGAATATGGCTACACCTTC	CASSQDSPEYGYTF
-	-	TRBV19	TRBJ1-2	TGTGCCAGTAGTATAGGGTTGACAGGCGCTCGGTCTAACTATGGCTACACCTTC	CASSIGLTGARSNYGYTF
-	-	TRBV6-6	TRBJ1-2	TGTGCCAGCAGTTATTCCATAGGGTACTCCTGGGGCTACACCTTC	CASSYSIGYSWGYTF
-	-	TRBV21-1	TRBJ1-4	TGTGCCAGCAGCAAATCAGTCGGAGTCCCAACTAATGAAAAACTGTTTTTT	CASSKSVGVPTNEKLFF
-	TRBD1	TRBV2	TRBJ1-4	TGTGCCAGCAGTCCCTTCGGACAGGTTGGCCTTGAAAAACTGTTTTTT	CASSPFGQVGLEKLFF
-	-	TRBV4-1	TRBJ1-6	TGCGCCAGCAGCCGGGGGATCCAATCCTCCTATAATTCACCCCTCCACTTT	CASSRGIQSSYNSPLHF
-	TRBD1	TRBV7-6	TRBJ2-5	TGTGCCAGCAGCGCCAGGGGGCGGGAGACCCAGTACTTC	CASSARGRETQYF
-	-	TRBV7-8	TRBJ1-6	TGTGCCAGCAGCTTAACCAGGGGCAGGGGAGGTTCACCCCTCCACTTT	CASSLTRGRGGSPLHF
-	TRBD2	TRBV6-5	TRBJ2-1	TGTGCCAGCAGTTCCGGGACTAGCGTACCAACCGAGTTCTTC	CASSSGTSVPTEFF
-	-	TRBV7-2	TRBJ1-1	TGTGCCAGCAGCTTATTGGCGGGTTTCGGGGGCACTGAAGCTTTCTTT	CASSLLAGFGGTEAFF
-	-	TRBV27	TRBJ2-1	TGTGCCAGCAGTTTCGGGACACGAAATGAGCAGTTCTTC	CASSFGTRNEQFF
-	-	TRBV6-4	TRBJ2-1	TGTGCCAGCAGTGGGGCGGCACAAGGGAATGAGCAGTTCTTC	CASSGAAQGNEQFF
-	-	TRBV5-1	TRBJ1-6	TGCGCCAGCAGCTCCGGGACGCCCAATTCACCCCTCCACTTT	CASSSGTPNSPLHF
-	TRBD2	TRBV28	TRBJ2-3	TGTGCCAGCCGGGAGGAGACAGATACGCAGTATTTT	CASREETDTQYF
few	-	TRBV7-2	TRBJ1-1	TGTGCCAGCAGCTTATTCGGGACCGGCACTGAAGCTTTCTTT	CASSLFGTGTEAFF
once	-	TRBV20-1	TRBJ2-2	TGCAGTGCTAGTCCCGGGTCCGTCGGGGAGCTGTTTTTT	CSASPGSVGELFF
-	TRBD1	TRBV4-3	TRBJ2-3	TGCGCCAGCAGCCAAGGGGACAGAGGGTACGGGTCAGATACGCAGTATTTT	CASSQGDRGYGSDTQYF
-	-	TRBV4-1	TRBJ1-4	TGCGCCAGCAGCCAAGAAGAACAGGCTAATGAAAAACTGTTTTTT	CASSQEEQANEKLFF